These 20 T cell receptor beta chains came from one sample sequenced in a study of draining lymph node invasion in breast cancer. Memory regulatory T cells were sorted as CD4+ CD45RA- CD25high cells. TCRdb re-derived calls from the bulk RNA-seq reads in MiXCR, one entry per CDR3 protein. The sample comprises about 3,100 distinct CDR3 sequences, more than 40% of which are singletons, and roughly 3.2% rests with the top ten. Sequencing was done on a sample of sorted memory Tregs from a lymph node. These receptors originate from a female donor with luminal breast cancer.

This chain links TRBV4-1 with TRBJ1-2; D perhaps matches TRBD1 (6 bases). The V gene lost 0 bases and the J gene lost 9 bases, with 11 bases spanning the gap. Germline-derived CDR1 and CDR2 are MGHRA and YSYEKL. The CDR3 runs 13 residues. CDR3 nucleotides: TGCGCCAGCAGCCAAGATCAGGGACAACGCTACACCTTC. This translates into CASSQDQGQRYTF.

This clonotype was detected only a few times. The chain combines TRBV2 with TRBJ2-4, with D possibly matching TRBD1 (6 bases). Trimming removed 4 bases at V and 0 bases at J, with 13 bases between. Looked up from germline, CDR1 is SNHLY and CDR2 is FYNNEI. The CDR3 loop spans 16 amino acids. DNA for the CDR3: TGTGCCAGCAGTGTGGACAGCCTGGGAGCCAAAAACATTCAGTACTTC. As protein: CASSVDSLGAKNIQYF.

The V gene is TRBV6-5, the J gene TRBJ1-6; 7 bases fit TRBD1. Germline lookup yields CDR1 MNHEY and CDR2 SVGAGI. The CDR3 is 14 residues long. With V trimmed by 5 bases and J by 10 bases, 8 bases remained unmatched. The CDR3 sequence: CASSDTGERSPLHF. DNA for the CDR3: TGTGCCAGCAGTGACACAGGGGAACGCTCACCCCTCCACTTT.

V is TRBV6-6 and J is TRBJ1-3; unclear D gene. CDR1 is MNHNY, CDR2 SVGAGI, per germline (reference sequence). V shed 10 bases and J shed 0 bases, with 7 bases lying between them. This CDR3 is built from 12 residues. CDR3 sequence (DNA): TGTGCCACCTCATTCTCTGGAAACACCATATATTTT. Translation gives CATSFSGNTIYF.

The chain carries TRBV30 and TRBJ2-7, with D unresolved. Trimming pared 2 bases from V and 4 bases from J, leaving 9 bases between. The CDR3 contains 12 residues. Per germline, CDR1 GTSNPN and CDR2 SVGIG (reference sequence). The CDR3 sequence is CAWSFGVYEQYF. CDR3 DNA: TGTGCCTGGAGTTTTGGGGTGTACGAGCAGTACTTC.

J is TRBJ2-7 and V is TRBV2, with no clear D. There are 14 residues in the CDR3. Per the germline V gene, CDR1 is SNHLY and CDR2 is FYNNEI. Trimming took 2 bases from V and 3 from J, leaving 11 bases between them. The CDR3 coding sequence is TGTGCCAGCAGTGAATCAGGCCTACGCTACGAGCAGTACTTC. Translation gives CASSESGLRYEQYF. The variable domain in full, with the rest retrieved from reference TRBV2 and TRBJ2-7, is EPEVTQTPSHQVTQMGQEVILRCVPISNHLYFYWYRQILGQKVEFLVSFYNNEISEKSEIFDDQFSVERPDGSNFTLKIRSTKLEDSAMYFCASSESGLRYEQYFGPGTRLTVT.

This clonotype appeared a few times. The chain combines TRBV5-4 with TRBJ1-2, with a possible D match to TRBD1 (5 bases). V was shortened by 4 bases and J by 3 bases, with 19 bases between the two germline ends. This CDR3 has 16 amino acids. Per the germline V gene, CDR1 is SGHNT and CDR2 is YYREEE (reference sequence). The CDR3 sequence is CASSPRGVPTHYGYTF. Here the CDR3 DNA reads TGTGCCAGCAGCCCCCGGGGGGTTCCCACCCACTATGGCTACACCTTC. Full variable domain (outside the CDR3, taken from reference TRBV5-4 and TRBJ1-2): ETGVTQSPTHLIKTRGQQVTLRCSSQSGHNTVSWYQQALGQGPQFIFQYYREEENGRGNFPPRFSGLQFPNYSSELNVNALELDDSALYLCASSPRGVPTHYGYTFGSGTRLTVV.

The CDR3 reads CASSLSWTGSTGELFF. The CDR3 DNA follows: TGCGCCAGCAGCCTGTCTTGGACAGGGAGTACCGGGGAGCTGTTTTTT. The chain combines TRBV4-3 with TRBJ2-2, with 8 bases that match TRBD1. Trimming removed 4 bases from V and 5 bases from J; junction bases left unmatched: 9. The CDR3 is 16 residues long. From germline, CDR1 is LGHNA and CDR2 YSLEER.

V is TRBV4-2 and J is TRBJ2-6; no clear D gene. CDR1 and CDR2 from the germline V gene are LGHNA and YNFKEQ. CDR3 length: 17 amino acids. V lost 4 bases to trimming and J lost 0 bases, with 13 bases between them. The CDR3 nucleotides are TGTGCCAGCAGCCCAAGCCGTGTGAGCTCTGGGGCCAACGTCCTGACTTTC. Amino acid sequence: CASSPSRVSSGANVLTF.

This chain connects TRBV19 to TRBJ1-2, with D tentatively TRBD1 (5 bases). The germline V gene has CDR1 LNHDA and CDR2 SQIVND (reference sequence). The V end was cut by 3 bases, the J end by 1 base, with 12 bases between. The CDR3 has 15 amino acids. The CDR3 nucleotides are TGTGCCAGTAGTATCGGGGCGGGGATTAACTATGGCTACACCTTC. It codes for CASSIGAGINYGYTF.

A few counts support this clonotype. The V call is TRBV20-1, the J call TRBJ2-1; D perhaps matches TRBD2 (6 bases). This CDR3 region has 15 residues. V shed 6 bases and J shed 0 bases, with 15 bases lying between them. Germline values: CDR1 DFQATT, CDR2 SNEGSKA (reference sequence). The CDR3 nucleotides read TGCAGTGCCCTCGGTGGGAGGAGCTCCTACAATGAGCAGTTCTTC. The encoded protein is CSALGGRSSYNEQFF.

The genes are TRBV7-2 and TRBJ2-7; 11 bases are a match to TRBD2. Germline V gene lookup returns CDR1 SGHTA and CDR2 FQGNSA. The CDR3 contains 14 residues. The junction had 4 bases not matched to a gene; V was cut back by 3 bases and J by 6 bases. The CDR3 bases are TGTGCCAGCAGCTTTAGCGGGAGGGCAGGCGAGCAGTACTTC. Translation: CASSFSGRAGEQYF.

This clonotype is categorized as large (0.1 to 1%). The chain is built from TRBV19 and TRBJ2-1; 7 positions agree with TRBD2. The CDR3 is 16 amino acids. V was clipped by 4 bases and J by 0 bases; unmatched bases: 6. Germline CDR1 and CDR2: LNHDA and SQIVND (reference sequence). The CDR3 nucleotides read TGTGCCAGTAGTAGGATGGGGGGGAGCTCCTACAATGAGCAGTTCTTC. It codes for CASSRMGGSSYNEQFF.

The genes are TRBV6-6 and TRBJ2-3; maybe TRBD2 (6 bases). Germline-derived CDR1 and CDR2 are MNHNY and SVGAGI (reference sequence). Trimming removed 5 bases from V and 2 bases from J, with 14 bases in between. This CDR3 comprises 15 residues. The CDR3 nucleotides read TGTGCCAGCAGTCCCTTACGGGAGACCACAGATACGCAGTATTTT. It yields the protein CASSPLRETTDTQYF.

V and J are TRBV20-1 and TRBJ2-7, with 12 nucleotides matching TRBD1. The CDR3 is 20 residues long. Germline CDR1 DFQATT, CDR2 SNEGSKA (reference sequence). The ends lost 2 bases at V and 2 bases at J; junction bases unmatched: 19. This chain's CDR3 is CSARSFGPRDRGRIAYEQYF. Here the CDR3 DNA reads TGCAGTGCTAGAAGCTTTGGGCCCCGGGACAGGGGGCGCATAGCCTACGAGCAGTACTTC.

This clonotype was counted between two and nine times. The chain carries TRBV3-1 and TRBJ2-7; D gene ambiguous. The CDR3 runs 12 residues. The germline V and J ends were trimmed by 0 bases and 12 bases, with 12 bases remaining between them. In germline, CDR1 is LGHDT, CDR2 YNNKEL (reference sequence). The CDR3 sequence: CASSQEPPRRYF. CDR3 bases: TGTGCCAGCAGCCAAGAGCCCCCGAGGAGGTACTTC.

A remark on this clonotype: A read error may account for a junction end that differs from germline. The genes are TRBV10-2 and TRBJ2-1; a weak D match, TRBD2 (7 bases). This CDR3 comprises 14 residues. Germline V gene lookup returns CDR1 WSHSY and CDR2 SAAADI. In DNA form, the CDR3 reads TGTGCCAGCGGTGATGCCCAGGGGAGGGCTGAGCAGTTCTTC. It specifies CASGDAQGRAEQFF.

This clonotype was picked up a small number of times. V and J are TRBV5-1 and TRBJ2-5, with TRBD2 matching 7 bases. CDR1 and CDR2 (germline): SGHRS, YFSETQ. CDR3 length: 14 residues. V was clipped by 1 base and J by 4 bases; unmatched bases: 4. The CDR3 region is CASSLLAGVETQYF. The CDR3 coding sequence is TGCGCCAGCAGCTTGCTGGCGGGGGTAGAGACCCAGTACTTC.

This clonotype was counted only a few times. This chain links TRBV10-3 with TRBJ2-6; D gene uncertain. The V gene lost 8 bases and the J gene lost 0 bases, with 5 bases spanning the gap. In germline, CDR1 is ENHRY, CDR2 SYGVKD. The CDR3 spans 13 residues. The CDR3 is CAIQGSGANVLTF. The CDR3 DNA follows: TGTGCCATCCAAGGCTCTGGGGCCAACGTCCTGACTTTC.

V is TRBV19 and J is TRBJ1-2; 8 bases fit TRBD1. Germline values: CDR1 LNHDA, CDR2 SQIVND (reference sequence). The CDR3 runs 15 residues. V lost 5 bases, J lost 6 bases, and 11 bases stayed unmatched. The chain's CDR3 is CASSDLRWTGNGYTF. The CDR3, as DNA: TGTGCCAGTAGTGACCTACGTTGGACAGGGAATGGCTACACCTTC.